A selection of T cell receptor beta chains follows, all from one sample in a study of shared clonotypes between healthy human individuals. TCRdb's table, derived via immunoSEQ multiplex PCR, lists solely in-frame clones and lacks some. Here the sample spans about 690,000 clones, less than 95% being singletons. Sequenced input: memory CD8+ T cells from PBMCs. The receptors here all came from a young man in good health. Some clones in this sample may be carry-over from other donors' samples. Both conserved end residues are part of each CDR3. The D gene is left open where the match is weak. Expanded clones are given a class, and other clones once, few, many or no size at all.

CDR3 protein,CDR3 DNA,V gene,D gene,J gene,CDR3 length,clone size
CASSQEGQAYTEAFF,TGTGCCAGCAGCCAAGAAGGACAGGCGTACACTGAAGCTTTCTTT,TRBV4-2,TRBD1,TRBJ1-1,15,.
CASSQGHTEAFF,TGCGCCAGCAGTCAAGGCCACACTGAAGCTTTCTTT,TRBV23-1,.,TRBJ1-1,12,.
CASRWDGNTEAFF,TGTGCCAGCAGGTGGGACGGGAACACTGAAGCTTTCTTT,TRBV4-2,.,TRBJ1-1,13,.
CASTEGTFDYTF,TGTGCCAGCACGGAAGGGACTTTTGACTACACCTTC,TRBV5-8,.,TRBJ1-2,12,.
CASSLLAGFPYNEQFF,TGTGCCAGCAGCTTACTAGCGGGCTTCCCCTACAATGAGCAGTTCTTC,TRBV7-2,TRBD2,TRBJ2-1,16,.
CASSLWAGYDEQYF,TGTGCCAGCAGTTTATGGGCAGGGTACGACGAGCAGTACTTC,TRBV27,.,TRBJ2-7,14,.
CASSFQAYSYEQYF,TGTGCCAGCAGTTTCCAAGCCTATTCCTACGAGCAGTACTTC,TRBV27,.,TRBJ2-7,14,.
CASSLIPGYEQFF,TGTGCCAGCAGTTTAATCCCAGGCTATGAGCAGTTCTTC,TRBV27,.,TRBJ2-1,13,.
CASSPTLAGGNTGELFF,TGTGCCAGCAGCCCCACCTTAGCGGGAGGTAACACCGGGGAGCTGTTTTTT,TRBV7-3,TRBD2,TRBJ2-2,17,.
CASSSFLTTGGIIPYEQYF,TGTGCCAGTAGTTCCTTCTTGACCACAGGGGGGATAATCCCCTACGAGCAGTACTTC,TRBV19,TRBD1,TRBJ2-7,19,.
CASSLGLAGPWSLEQYF,TGTGCCAGCAGCTTAGGACTAGCGGGACCCTGGAGTCTCGAGCAGTACTTC,TRBV7-2,TRBD2,TRBJ2-7,17,.
CASSLEQGGLDTEAFF,TGTGCCAGCAGCTTGGAACAGGGTGGTCTGGACACTGAAGCTTTCTTT,TRBV7-9,.,TRBJ1-1,16,once
CASSYLRGTGELFF,TGTGCCAGCAGTTATTTAAGGGGGACCGGGGAGCTGTTTTTT,TRBV6-5,.,TRBJ2-2,14,.
CASSLVGGGSPGEQYF,TGTGCCAGCAGCTTAGTAGGTGGCGGCTCACCTGGGGAGCAGTACTTC,TRBV11-2,.,TRBJ2-7,16,.
CASSQIESTDTQYF,TGCGCCAGCAGCCAAATCGAGAGCACAGATACGCAGTATTTT,TRBV4-1,.,TRBJ2-3,14,.
CASSDLRSSNQPQHF,TGTGCCAGCAGTGATCTCAGGAGTAGCAATCAGCCCCAGCATTTT,TRBV6-4,.,TRBJ1-5,15,.
CASSSPGQGIHEQFF,TGTGCCAGCAGCTCACCGGGACAGGGGATCCATGAGCAGTTCTTC,TRBV7-3,TRBD1,TRBJ2-1,15,.
CAARGFEVLNEQFF,TGTGCCGCTAGGGGGTTCGAGGTCCTTAATGAGCAGTTCTTC,TRBV6-1,.,TRBJ2-1,14,once
CASSALGSSGNTIYF,TGTGCCAGCAGCGCCTTGGGGAGCTCTGGAAACACCATATATTTT,TRBV9,.,TRBJ1-3,15,.
CASNPGQGVAGELFF,TGTGCCAGCAACCCCGGACAGGGGGTTGCCGGGGAGCTGTTTTTT,TRBV9,TRBD1,TRBJ2-2,15,.
CASSETGVLNQPQHF,TGTGCCAGCAGCGAAACAGGGGTACTCAATCAGCCCCAGCATTTT,TRBV25-1,TRBD1,TRBJ1-5,15,few
CASSQASGDYNEQFF,TGCGCCAGCAGCCAAGCCAGCGGGGATTACAATGAGCAGTTCTTC,TRBV5-1,TRBD2,TRBJ2-1,15,.
CASSQDRGSIYEQFF,TGCGCCAGCAGCCAAGACCGCGGGAGCATATATGAGCAGTTCTTC,TRBV4-1,TRBD2,TRBJ2-1,15,once
CASSEGQYRADTQYF,TGTGCCAGCAGCGAGGGACAGTACAGGGCAGATACGCAGTATTTT,TRBV6-1,TRBD1,TRBJ2-3,15,.
CAIKEGLNEQYF,TGTGCCATCAAAGAGGGGCTCAACGAGCAGTACTTC,TRBV2,.,TRBJ2-7,12,.
CASSGQGRSYEQYF,TGTGCCAGCAGCGGACAGGGGCGCTCCTACGAGCAGTACTTC,TRBV27,TRBD1,TRBJ2-7,14,.
CASSQAPAGSSDTEAFF,TGTGCCAGCAGCCAGGCGCCAGCGGGAAGCTCGGACACTGAAGCTTTCTTT,TRBV14,.,TRBJ1-1,17,.
CASSPLTLDTQYF,TGTGCCAGCAGTCCCCTCACTCTGGATACGCAGTATTTT,TRBV27,.,TRBJ2-3,13,.
CASSLWFGTGKTGELFF,TGTGCCAGCAGCTTATGGTTCGGGACTGGAAAAACCGGGGAGCTGTTTTTT,TRBV7-3,.,TRBJ2-2,17,.
CASSQGGRTSGSYEQYF,TGCGCCAGCAGCCAAGGAGGACGGACTAGCGGTTCCTACGAGCAGTACTTC,TRBV4-1,TRBD2,TRBJ2-7,17,.
CASTHRGAYEQYF,TGTGCCAGCACTCACAGGGGAGCCTACGAGCAGTACTTC,TRBV6-1,TRBD1,TRBJ2-7,13,.
CASHQLRDRGAYEQYF,TGTGCCAGCCACCAACTCCGAGACAGGGGTGCCTACGAGCAGTACTTC,TRBV7-9,TRBD1,TRBJ2-7,16,.